This TCR beta chain was captured by sequencing in a study of a mutant IDH1 vaccine in newly diagnosed glioma. Measured with immunoSEQ multiplex PCR; TCRdb has only the in-frame clones, and not every one. The sample has approximately 80,000 clones; about 81% are singletons. Trimming shortened V by 2 bases and J by 1 base, and 14 bases separated the two germline ends. Germline assignment: CDR1 MNHEY and CDR2 SMNVEV (reference sequence). The CDR3 sequence is 16 residues long. Time point noted: week 47, end of study. With topical imiquimod, each dose of the vaccine consisted of 300 ug of mutant IDH1 20-mer peptide. Concerning this clone: As yet, its antigen is unknown.

The chain combines TRBV27 with TRBJ1-1, with D perhaps matching TRBD1 (5 bases). The TCR was taken from a middle-aged man with glioma. The material was PBMCs, obtained from a glioma patient whose treatment included an IDH1 peptide vaccine. CDR3 DNA: TGTGCCAGCAGTTTAGGGCTTGGGGGGACGAACACTGAAGCTTTCTTT. It yields the protein CASSLGLGGTNTEAFF.